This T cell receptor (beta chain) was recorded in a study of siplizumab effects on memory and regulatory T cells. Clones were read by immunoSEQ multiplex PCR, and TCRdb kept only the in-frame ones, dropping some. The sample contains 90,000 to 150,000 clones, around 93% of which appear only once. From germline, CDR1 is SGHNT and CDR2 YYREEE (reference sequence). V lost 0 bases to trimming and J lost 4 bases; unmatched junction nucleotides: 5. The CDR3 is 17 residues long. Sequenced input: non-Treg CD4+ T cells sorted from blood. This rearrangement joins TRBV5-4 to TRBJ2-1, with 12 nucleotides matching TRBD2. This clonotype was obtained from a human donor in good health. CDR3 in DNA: TGTGCCAGCAGCTTGGCGCCTAGCGGGGGGGCTTACAATGAGCAGTTCTTC. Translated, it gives CASSLAPSGGAYNEQFF.